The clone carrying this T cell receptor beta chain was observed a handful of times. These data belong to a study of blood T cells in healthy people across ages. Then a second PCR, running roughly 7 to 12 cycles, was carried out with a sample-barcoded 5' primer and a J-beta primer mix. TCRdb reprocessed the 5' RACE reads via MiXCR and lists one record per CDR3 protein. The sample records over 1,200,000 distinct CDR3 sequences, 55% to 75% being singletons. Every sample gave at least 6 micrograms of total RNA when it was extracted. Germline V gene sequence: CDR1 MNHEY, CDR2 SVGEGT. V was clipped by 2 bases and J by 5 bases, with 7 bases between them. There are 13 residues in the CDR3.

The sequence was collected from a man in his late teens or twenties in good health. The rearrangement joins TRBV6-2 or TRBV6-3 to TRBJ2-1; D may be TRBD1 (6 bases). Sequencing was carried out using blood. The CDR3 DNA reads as TGTGCCAGCAGTTACCGGGACAACAATGAGCAGTTCTTC. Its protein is CASSYRDNNEQFF.